Below, 27 T cell receptor beta chains from the same sample are listed, as sequenced in a study of patients and donors after allogeneic stem cell transplantation. Each CDR3 protein is one row after TCRdb ran MiXCR on the RT-PCR reads. The sample lists roughly 940,000 distinct CDR3 sequences; roughly 18% were seen once. Sequencing was performed on blood, either unsorted or a sorted T cell fraction (not recorded which). The source is a human donor who was either an allogeneic HSCT recipient or a stem cell or donor lymphocyte infusion donor (not recorded which). It is not recorded whose cells these are; they may come from a transplant donor.

This sequence joins TRBV5-1 and TRBJ2-5; no clear D. The CDR3 loop spans 16 amino acids. V lost 3 bases and J lost 2, with 17 bases in between. CDR1 and CDR2 from the germline V gene are SGHRS and YFSETQ. CDR3 in amino acids: CASSSPNRLLQETQYF. The CDR3, as DNA: TGCGCCAGCAGCTCGCCAAACAGACTTCTACAAGAGACCCAGTACTTC.

The V call is TRBV6-2 or TRBV6-3, the J call TRBJ2-1, with 8 nucleotides matching TRBD2. V was clipped by 6 bases and J by 6 bases; unmatched bases: 10. The CDR3 sequence is 15 residues long. From germline, CDR1 is MNHEY and CDR2 SVGEGT. CDR3 protein: CASSPERGLRNEQFF. The DNA of the CDR3 is TGTGCCAGCAGCCCGGAGCGGGGGCTGCGCAATGAGCAGTTCTTC.

The CDR3 DNA reads as TGTGCCAGCAGCCCCGCGGACAGGGAGGCGGAGACCCAGTACTTC. This gives the protein CASSPADREAETQYF. The V and J genes are TRBV7-9 and TRBJ2-5, with TRBD1 identical over 8 bases. The CDR3 is made up of 15 amino acids. V shed 5 bases and J 5 bases; nucleotides not matched to a gene: 10. Looked up from germline, CDR1 is SEHNR and CDR2 is FQNEAQ (reference sequence).

The chain combines TRBV10-3 with TRBJ1-5; unclear D gene. Trimming removed 0 bases at V and 7 bases at J, with 10 bases between. The CDR3 totals 14 residues. Germline V gene lookup returns CDR1 ENHRY and CDR2 SYGVKD. The CDR3 region is CAISESGEGQPQHF. In nucleotides, the CDR3 is TGTGCCATCAGTGAGTCTGGGGAAGGACAGCCCCAGCATTTT.

The chain has TRBV27 and TRBJ1-2; 10 positions match TRBD1. V was clipped by 7 bases and J by 2 bases; unmatched bases: 7. CDR1 MNHEY and CDR2 SMNVEV come from the germline V gene (reference sequence). This CDR3 is built from 15 residues. The CDR3 loop reads CASTRQGAKNYGYTF. The CDR3 bases are TGTGCCAGCACCCGACAGGGGGCTAAAAACTATGGCTACACCTTC.

This clonotype was recorded a few times. As DNA, the CDR3 is TGTGCCAGCAGTTCCACCGGGACAGGGGATTTCCGTGGTGAAAAACTGTTTTTT. Its translation: CASSSTGTGDFRGEKLFF. The chain combines TRBV12-3 or TRBV12-4 with TRBJ1-4; 10 bases align to TRBD1. There are 18 residues in the CDR3. The V gene end was trimmed by 4 bases and the J gene end by 7 bases; junction bases not matched to a gene: 15.

V is TRBV15 and J is TRBJ2-7, with 14 bases matching TRBD2. In germline, CDR1 is LNHNV, CDR2 YYDKDF (reference sequence). The J segment lost 4 bases and the V segment lost 4 bases, leaving 6 bases of the junction unmatched. CDR3 length equals 16 residues. The CDR3: CATSIGLAGGGYEQYF. The CDR3 DNA reads TGTGCCACCAGCATAGGACTAGCGGGAGGAGGGTACGAGCAGTACTTC. Together with reference TRBV15 and TRBJ2-7, the CDR3 gives the full variable domain: DAMVIQNPRYQVTQFGKPVTLSCSQTLNHNVMYWYQQKSSQAPKLLFHYYDKDFNNEADTPDNFQSRRPNTSFCFLDIRSPGLGDTAMYLCATSIGLAGGGYEQYFGPGTRLTVT.

This clonotype was observed a few times. The chain joins TRBV12-3 or TRBV12-4 to TRBJ2-4; 12 bases fit TRBD1. The J segment lost 0 bases and the V segment lost 1 base, leaving 7 bases of the junction unmatched. This CDR3 has 19 amino acids. CDR3 nucleotide sequence: TGTGCCAGCAGTTTAGAACGGGACAGGGGGCTAGAAGCCAAAAACATTCAGTACTTC. This translates into CASSLERDRGLEAKNIQYF.

This clonotype was observed a handful of times. The chain couples TRBV27 to TRBJ2-3; D might be TRBD1 or TRBD2, each matching 5 bases. Germline V lookup: CDR1 MNHEY, CDR2 SMNVEV (reference sequence). This CDR3 is built from 17 residues. Trimming left V 5 bases short and J 2 bases short, with 20 bases between. CDR3 DNA sequence: TGTGCCAGCAGTCCCGACCCCCGGGACGCAACCACAGATACGCAGTATTTT. It is translated as CASSPDPRDATTDTQYF.

The gene calls are TRBV18 and TRBJ2-4; possibly TRBD1 or TRBD2 for D (5 bases each). The length of the CDR3 is 16 residues. The germline gives CDR1 KGHSH, CDR2 LQKENI. V was pared by 3 bases and J by 2 bases, with 14 bases between. The CDR3 sequence is CASSPRLRETKNIQYF. For the CDR3, the DNA is TGTGCCAGCTCACCGCGTCTCAGGGAGACCAAAAACATTCAGTACTTC.

CDR3 in amino acids: CAWGRGKNEQFF. CDR3 bases: TGTGCCTGGGGTCGTGGGAAAAATGAGCAGTTCTTC. The rearrangement joins TRBV30 to TRBJ2-1, with D unclear. V was pared by 5 bases and J by 7 bases, with 12 bases between. The CDR3 is 12 amino acids. Germline V gene lookup returns CDR1 GTSNPN and CDR2 SVGIG (reference sequence).

The rearrangement joins TRBV5-1 to TRBJ2-7, with D tentatively TRBD2 (5 bases). V was trimmed by 1 base and J by 6 bases, leaving 20 bases between them. The CDR3 loop spans 16 amino acids. Looked up from germline, CDR1 is SGHRS and CDR2 is YFSETQ. The CDR3 region has the DNA TGCGCCAGCAGCTTGACCCCTAGCCCTGGGTCGGGCGAGCAGTACTTC. Its translation: CASSLTPSPGSGEQYF.

V and J are TRBV6-1 and TRBJ2-7; D is possibly TRBD1 or TRBD2 (6 bases each). This CDR3 is 13 amino acids long. Deletions cut 7 bases from V and 5 bases from J, with 15 bases between. CDR1 is MNHNS, CDR2 SASEGT, per germline. The CDR3 coding sequence is TGTGCCAGCACCGAGGGGGGCCCGAACGAGCAGTACTTC. It codes for CASTEGGPNEQYF.

This clonotype has only a few counts. This chain uses TRBV20-1 with TRBJ2-1; 12 positions match TRBD2. Germline-derived CDR1 and CDR2 are DFQATT and SNEGSKA (reference sequence). V shed 2 bases, J shed 8 bases, and the junction held 10 bases outside the gene matches. The CDR3 is 16 amino acids. CDR3 nucleotide sequence: TGCAGTGCTAGACTAGCGGGAGGGCCTACGATGTATGAGCAGTTCTTC. Translated, it gives CSARLAGGPTMYEQFF.

The chain carries TRBV12-3 or TRBV12-4 and TRBJ1-3; D gene uncertain. Trimming shortened V by 7 bases and J by 3 bases, and 19 bases separated the two germline ends. The CDR3 extends over 16 amino acids. CDR3 in amino acids: CASTSHGRLYGNTIYF. CDR3 nucleotide sequence: TGTGCCAGCACCTCTCACGGGAGATTGTATGGAAACACCATATATTTT.

This clonotype was seen a few times. The chain employs TRBV7-2 and TRBJ1-3; D remains ambiguous. The germline V gene encodes CDR1 SGHTA and CDR2 FQGNSA. V was shortened by 0 bases and J by 4 bases, with 7 bases between the two germline ends. CDR3 length: 14 residues. As DNA, the CDR3 is TGTGCCAGCAGCTTAGCGTTCGGCGGAAACACCATATATTTT. Protein sequence: CASSLAFGGNTIYF.

This clonotype was observed a handful of times. The V and J genes are TRBV29-1 and TRBJ2-7, with TRBD1 matching over 8 bases. In germline, CDR1 is SQVTM, CDR2 ANQGSEA. This CDR3 is built from 15 residues. Germline trimming cut 6 bases from V and 2 bases from J; bases unmatched to any gene: 12. In DNA, the CDR3 is TGCAGCGTATCTGCCGGGACAGGCCAACCCTACGAGCAGTACTTC. Residues: CSVSAGTGQPYEQYF.

This chain links TRBV24-1 with TRBJ2-3; D possibly corresponds to TRBD1 (7 bases). Germline V gene sequence: CDR1 KGHDR, CDR2 SFDVKD. This CDR3 contains 13 residues. V was pared by 7 bases and J by 3 bases, with 10 bases between. CDR3 in DNA: TGTGCCACCAGACAGGGGAGGACAGATACGCAGTATTTT. This codes for CATRQGRTDTQYF.

This clonotype was observed at least ten times. The chain combines TRBV6-1 with TRBJ1-1; D might be TRBD1 (5 bases). The CDR3 runs 14 residues. CDR1 is MNHNS, CDR2 SASEGT, per germline. V gave up 2 bases and J gave up 2 bases, with 9 bases separating them. CDR3 coding DNA: TGTGCCAGCAGTGAACAGGGCCCTAACACTGAAGCTTTCTTT. Its translation: CASSEQGPNTEAFF.

The chain is built from TRBV7-2 and TRBJ1-3; a weak D match, TRBD1 (6 bases). Germline CDR1 reads SGHTA; CDR2 reads FQGNSA. Trimming took off 5 bases at V and 4 bases at J, with 18 bases between the two ends. The CDR3 extends over 16 amino acids. The CDR3 DNA reads TGTGCCAGCAGCCCCCGAACGGGGGGCGCGGGAAACACCATATATTTT. It yields the protein CASSPRTGGAGNTIYF.

The chain recombines TRBV12-3 or TRBV12-4 with TRBJ2-2, with 10 positions matching TRBD2. The CDR3 consists of 15 residues. The junction had 6 bases not matched to a gene; V was cut back by 6 bases and J by 5 bases. The chain's CDR3 is CASRRLAGQTGELFF. CDR3 DNA sequence: TGTGCCAGCAGGAGACTAGCGGGCCAAACCGGGGAGCTGTTTTTT.

The V call is TRBV5-1, the J call TRBJ1-4; 7 nucleotides match TRBD1. With 5 bases clipped from V and 5 bases from J, the junction kept 9 bases outside the gene matches. The CDR3 has 15 amino acids. Germline V lookup: CDR1 SGHRS, CDR2 YFSETQ. CDR3 in amino acids: CASRKGTEGNEKLFF. In nucleotides, the CDR3 is TGCGCCAGCAGAAAAGGGACAGAAGGCAATGAAAAACTGTTTTTT.

The chain links TRBV2 to TRBJ1-1, with D unresolved. Germline CDR1 is SNHLY and CDR2 is FYNNEI. V lost 2 bases and J 2 bases, leaving 6 bases between the germline ends. The CDR3 totals 13 residues. The CDR3 nucleotides read TGTGCCAGCAGTGAACAGCTAAACACTGAAGCTTTCTTT. It is translated as CASSEQLNTEAFF.

This chain joins TRBV20-1 and TRBJ2-3; 7 bases agree with TRBD1. V trimming: 4 bases; J trimming: 4 bases; junction bases outside the gene matches: 2. This CDR3 contains 12 residues. Germline V gene lookup returns CDR1 DFQATT and CDR2 SNEGSKA (reference sequence). The CDR3: CSANRGPDTQYF. The CDR3 region has the DNA TGCAGTGCTAACAGGGGCCCAGATACGCAGTATTTT.

The J gene is TRBJ1-4, the V gene TRBV12-3 or TRBV12-4, with a tentative D call TRBD1 (5 bases). Trimming left V 5 bases short and J 10 bases short, with 11 bases between. The CDR3 runs 12 residues. CDR3 bases: TGTGCCAGCAGTCCGGGACGGGTAAAACTGTTTTTT. Protein: CASSPGRVKLFF.

The chain combines TRBV20-1 with TRBJ2-7; D is ambiguous. Germline lookup yields CDR1 DFQATT and CDR2 SNEGSKA (reference sequence). Between the trimmed V and J ends, which lost 1 base and 0 bases, there was a span of 7 bases. The CDR3 is 13 amino acids. The CDR3 region has the DNA TGCAGTGCTAGAGCGGCAGACTCCTACGAGCAGTACTTC. This translates into CSARAADSYEQYF.

The chain has TRBV7-3 and TRBJ2-3; TRBD2 aligns across 7 bases. CDR1 and CDR2 from the germline V gene are SGHTA and FQGTGA. With V trimmed by 3 bases and J by 0 bases, 3 bases remained unmatched. The CDR3 has 15 amino acids. The CDR3 DNA reads as TGTGCCAGCAGCTTGGGAGGGGAAAGCACAGATACGCAGTATTTT. This gives the protein CASSLGGESTDTQYF.